This T cell receptor (beta chain) was profiled in a study of vaccination and CD4 T cells after COVID-19. In the case of this clonotype: Its antigen is as yet unknown.

An Oncomine TCR Beta short-read assay was used to sequence the DNA from cultured CD4+ T cells. TCRdb used MiXCR to reprocess the PCR reads, holding one entry per CDR3 protein. Counted here are about 22,000 distinct CDR3 sequences, roughly 33% occurring once; the ten biggest clones make up over 10%. Treatment in this sample: roughly ten-day PBMC culture with coronavirus spike peptide pools or control peptides (ViraFEST assay). Every positive PCR date fell between March and December 2020, earlier than the US Alpha, Beta and Delta variants. CDR3 length: 15 residues. Trimming took 2 bases from V and 8 from J, leaving 16 bases between them. Germline V gives CDR1 SNHLY, CDR2 FYNNEI.

The chain combines TRBV2 with TRBJ2-1; D may match TRBD1 or TRBD2 (5 bases each). The sequence was obtained from a human donor with COVID-19. Specimen: cultured CD4+ T cells from blood. CDR3 sequence (DNA): TGTGCCAGCAGTGAAAGGGGACGTCGGTCCCATGAGCAGTTCTTC. Its translation: CASSERGRRSHEQFF.